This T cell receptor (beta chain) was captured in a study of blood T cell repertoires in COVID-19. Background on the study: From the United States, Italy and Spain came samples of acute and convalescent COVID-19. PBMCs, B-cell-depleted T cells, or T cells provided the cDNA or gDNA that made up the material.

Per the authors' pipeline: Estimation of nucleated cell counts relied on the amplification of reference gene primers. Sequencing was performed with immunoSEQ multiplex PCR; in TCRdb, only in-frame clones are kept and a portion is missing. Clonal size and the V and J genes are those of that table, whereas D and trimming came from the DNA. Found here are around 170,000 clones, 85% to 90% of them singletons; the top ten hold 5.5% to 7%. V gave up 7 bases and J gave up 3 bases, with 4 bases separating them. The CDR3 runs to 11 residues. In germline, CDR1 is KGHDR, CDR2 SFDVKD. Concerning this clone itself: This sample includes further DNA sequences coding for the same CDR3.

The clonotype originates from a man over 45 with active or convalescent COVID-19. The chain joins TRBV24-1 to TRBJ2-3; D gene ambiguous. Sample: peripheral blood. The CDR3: CATSLTDTQYF. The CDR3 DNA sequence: TGTGCCACCAGCCTGACAGATACGCAGTATTTT.